This record concerns one TCR beta chain sequence. Samples with a second dose at about 4 or about 12 weeks were pooled together. Method: immunoSEQ multiplex PCR; TCRdb's copy keeps in-frame clones and lacks some. Of roughly 150,000 clones listed, approximately 90% are singletons. The sample comes from a study of T cell responses to AZD1222 COVID-19 vaccine. The CDR3 contains 16 residues. The germline V gene has CDR1 MGHDK and CDR2 SYGVNS. Losses at the gene ends were 5 bases for V and 6 bases for J; bases not matched to a gene: 9. Sample: peripheral blood, taken 28 days after the second AZD1222 dose. V gene TRBV25-1 combines with J gene TRBJ1-6; 8 nucleotides match TRBD1. The clonotype comes from an adult who received the AZD1222 COVID-19 vaccine. CDR3 sequence reads: CASSPRAGGSNSPLHF. CDR3 in DNA: TGTGCCAGCAGTCCAAGGGCAGGGGGCTCTAATTCACCCCTCCACTTT.